The clone carrying this T cell receptor beta chain was counted once. Antigen: not known. Being one base from a much bigger clone, this may be a read error. Amplified TCR beta CDR3 regions were obtained using RNA transcripts as template. First-round RT-PCR with HTBI primers preceded a second-round multiplex PCR. TCRdb passed the multiplex PCR reads through MiXCR, listing each CDR3 protein once. Counted here are 560,000 or so distinct CDR3 sequences, about 35% occurring once; the ten biggest clones make up about 4.2%. This entry is derived from a study of Graves' ophthalmopathy and Graves' hyperthyroidism. Background on the study: Hyperthyroidism counted as stable given no ophthalmopathy within 18 months of follow-up. Findings and caveats of the study: Detection in blood was also observed for most expanded thyroid clonotypes above 0.001 frequency. A classifier, a 13-signature model, separated ophthalmopathy from stable hyperthyroidism with approximately 88% sensitivity and approximately 80% specificity.

Ineligible for inclusion were patients with other autoimmune diseases, uncontrolled infections, pregnancy or lactation. The CDR3 is 13 residues long. The germline V gene has CDR1 ENHRY and CDR2 SYGVKD. Trimming removed 3 bases at V and 10 bases at J, with 10 bases between. Input material: peripheral blood or thyroid tissue (not recorded which). The TCR sequence derives from an adult man with Graves' hyperthyroidism. This chain joins TRBV10-3 and TRBJ1-6; D is undetermined. The CDR3 here is CAISDSGRSPLHF. CDR3 DNA sequence: TGTGCCATCAGTGACTCTGGAAGGTCACCCCTCCACTTT.